The clone carrying this T cell receptor beta chain occurred a few times. Its cognate antigen is unknown. V lost 3 bases, J lost 3 bases, and 6 bases stayed unmatched. Germline V gene data show CDR1 as SEHNR and CDR2 as FQNEAQ (reference sequence). This CDR3 is built from 15 residues. The data belong to a study of cytomegalovirus exposure and HLA in healthy donors. Looking at the study overall: Early released data comprised about 90 million unique TCRs from HLA-typed donors.

Overall study results and limits: Other equally common chains were less clonally expanded than HLA-associated TCR beta chains, a later analysis showed.

Both 60 Vbeta primers and 13 Jbeta primers went into the PCR. Method: immunoSEQ multiplex PCR; TCRdb's copy keeps in-frame clones and lacks some. The sample consists of 160,000 or so clones, less than 85% of them appearing once. The sample taken for sequencing was PBMCs. The V gene is TRBV7-9, the J gene TRBJ2-7; 9 bases are a match to TRBD1. This clonotype was sampled from a man aged 40-55 years in good health and CMV-seronegative. The CDR3 here is CASSFLPDRGYEQYF. For the CDR3, the DNA is TGTGCCAGCAGCTTCTTACCGGACAGGGGCTACGAGCAGTACTTC.